The present entry profiles one TCR beta chain with its context. Its cognate antigen is unknown. These data come from a study of shared clonotypes between healthy human individuals. The overall study: Donors were two women and a few men aged 18 to 49.

Only in-frame clones appear in the TCRdb table, and some are missing; sequencing was by immunoSEQ multiplex PCR. The sample carries roughly 1.5 million clones, around 98% recorded once. Findings of the study overall: Represented diversity, genetic and exposure-history alike, was limited by few donors. Larger richness was generally estimated for naive than memory subsets.

The receptor was isolated from a man between 25 and 39 years old in good health. Sequencing was done on a sample of naive CD4+ T cells sorted from blood. The subset denotes: CD45RA+ positively selected.

CDR3 amino acids: CASRSSDRGRAKNIQYF. Here the CDR3 DNA reads TGTGCCAGCAGATCCTCCGACAGGGGTAGGGCCAAAAACATTCAGTACTTC. The chain has TRBV2 and TRBJ2-4; the match to TRBD1 covers 8 bases. The germline CDR1 and CDR2 sequences are SNHLY and FYNNEI. The CDR3 sequence is 17 residues long. Trimming took 6 bases from V and 1 from J; bases not matched to a gene: 11.